This T cell receptor (beta chain) was captured by sequencing in a study of CD8 T cells in Susac syndrome. Random hexamers were used to reverse transcribe an amount of about 0.45 to 1 ug RNA. Via MiXCR, TCRdb re-called the immunoSEQ multiplex PCR reads, giving one row per CDR3 protein. There are about 71,000 distinct CDR3 sequences in the sample; 93% occur only once, and roughly 0.16% lies in the top ten. Comments on this clonotype: The antigen is undetermined.

Blood CD8+ and CD4+ T cells underwent high-throughput TCR beta sequencing. Findings of the study overall: The CD4+ T cell repertoires in Susac syndrome were not clonally expanded.

Deletions cut 5 bases from V and 4 bases from J, with 14 bases between. The CDR3 runs 14 residues. Germline V gene data show CDR1 as MNHNY and CDR2 as SVGAGI (reference sequence). The sequence was collected from a human donor with Susac syndrome. The rearrangement uses TRBV6-6 and TRBJ2-5; a possible D gene is TRBD2 (6 bases). The sample comprised CD4+ T cells from PBMCs. CDR3 loop: CASSTVERAETQYF. Here the CDR3 DNA reads TGTGCCAGCAGTACCGTAGAGCGGGCAGAGACCCAGTACTTC.